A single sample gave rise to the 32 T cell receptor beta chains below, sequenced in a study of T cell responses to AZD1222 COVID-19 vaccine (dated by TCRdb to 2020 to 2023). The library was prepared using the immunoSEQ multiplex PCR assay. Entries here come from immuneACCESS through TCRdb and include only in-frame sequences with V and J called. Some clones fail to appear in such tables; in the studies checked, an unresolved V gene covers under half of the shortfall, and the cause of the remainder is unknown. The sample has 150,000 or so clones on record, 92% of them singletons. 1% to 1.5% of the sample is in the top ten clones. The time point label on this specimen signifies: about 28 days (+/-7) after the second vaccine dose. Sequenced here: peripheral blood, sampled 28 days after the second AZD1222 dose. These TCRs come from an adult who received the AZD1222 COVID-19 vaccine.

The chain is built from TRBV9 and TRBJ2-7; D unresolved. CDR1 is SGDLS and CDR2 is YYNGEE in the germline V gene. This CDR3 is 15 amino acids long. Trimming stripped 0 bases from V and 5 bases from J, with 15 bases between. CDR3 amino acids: CASSVATVVVDEQYF. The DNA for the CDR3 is TGTGCCAGCAGCGTAGCTACGGTGGTAGTGGACGAGCAGTACTTC. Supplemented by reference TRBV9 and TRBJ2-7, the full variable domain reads DSGVTQTPKHLITATGQRVTLRCSPRSGDLSVYWYQQSLDQGLQFLIQYYNGEERAKGNILERFSAQQFPDLHSELNLSSLELGDSALYFCASSVATVVVDEQYFGPGTRLTVT.

CDR3 DNA: TGTGCCAGCAGCAAACAGGGCTACGGCTCTGGAAACACCATATATTTT. Amino acid sequence: CASSKQGYGSGNTIYF. The chain combines TRBV5-4 with TRBJ1-3; D may be TRBD1 (6 bases). The CDR3 length is 16 residues. With 4 bases removed from V and 0 bases from J, the gap between germline ends came to 14 bases. From germline, CDR1 is SGHNT and CDR2 YYREEE (reference sequence).

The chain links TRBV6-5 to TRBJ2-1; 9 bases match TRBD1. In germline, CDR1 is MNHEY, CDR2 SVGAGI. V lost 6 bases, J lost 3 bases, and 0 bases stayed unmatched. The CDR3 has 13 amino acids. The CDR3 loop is CASRTGGYNEQFF. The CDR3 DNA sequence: TGTGCCAGCAGGACAGGGGGCTACAATGAGCAGTTCTTC.

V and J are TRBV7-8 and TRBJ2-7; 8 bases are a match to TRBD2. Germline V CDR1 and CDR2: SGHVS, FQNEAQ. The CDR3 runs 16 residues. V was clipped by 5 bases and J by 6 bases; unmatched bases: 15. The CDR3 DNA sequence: TGTGCCAGCAGCCACCCCCTGACTAGCGAGGTCACCGAGCAGTACTTC. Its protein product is CASSHPLTSEVTEQYF. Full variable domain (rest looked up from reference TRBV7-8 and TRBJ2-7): GAGVSQSPRYKVAKRGQDVALRCDPISGHVSLFWYQQALGQGPEFLTYFQNEAQLDKSGLPSDRFFAERPEGSVSTLKIQRTQQEDSAVYLCASSHPLTSEVTEQYFGPGTRLTVT.

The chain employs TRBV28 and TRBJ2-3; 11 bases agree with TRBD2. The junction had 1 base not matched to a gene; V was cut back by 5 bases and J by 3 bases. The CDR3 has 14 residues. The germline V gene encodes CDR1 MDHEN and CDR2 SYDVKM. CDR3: CASSRTSGTDTQYF. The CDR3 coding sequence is TGTGCCAGCAGTAGGACTAGCGGGACAGATACGCAGTATTTT.

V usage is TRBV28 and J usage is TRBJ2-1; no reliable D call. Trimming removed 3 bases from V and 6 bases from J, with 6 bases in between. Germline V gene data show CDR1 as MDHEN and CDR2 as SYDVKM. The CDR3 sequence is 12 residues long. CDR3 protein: CASSFSINEQFF. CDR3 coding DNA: TGTGCCAGCAGTTTTTCCATCAATGAGCAGTTCTTC.

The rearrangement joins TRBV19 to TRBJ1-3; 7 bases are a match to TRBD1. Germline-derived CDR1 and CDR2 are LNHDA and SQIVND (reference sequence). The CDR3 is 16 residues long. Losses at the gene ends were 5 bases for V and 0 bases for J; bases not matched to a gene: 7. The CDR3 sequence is CASSPRDRSSGNTIYF. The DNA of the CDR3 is TGTGCCAGTAGTCCCCGGGACAGAAGCTCTGGAAACACCATATATTTT.

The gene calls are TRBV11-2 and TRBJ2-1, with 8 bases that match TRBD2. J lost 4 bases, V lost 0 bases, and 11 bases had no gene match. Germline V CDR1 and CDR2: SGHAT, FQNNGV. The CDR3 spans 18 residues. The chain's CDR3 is CASSLDVGLAGMYNEQFF. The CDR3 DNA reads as TGTGCCAGCAGCTTAGATGTCGGTCTAGCGGGTATGTACAATGAGCAGTTCTTC.

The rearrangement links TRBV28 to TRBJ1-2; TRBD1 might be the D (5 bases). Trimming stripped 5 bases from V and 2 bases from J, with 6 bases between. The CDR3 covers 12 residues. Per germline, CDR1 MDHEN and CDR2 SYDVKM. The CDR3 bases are TGTGCCAGCAGTCCAGGGAACTATGGCTACACCTTC. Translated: CASSPGNYGYTF.

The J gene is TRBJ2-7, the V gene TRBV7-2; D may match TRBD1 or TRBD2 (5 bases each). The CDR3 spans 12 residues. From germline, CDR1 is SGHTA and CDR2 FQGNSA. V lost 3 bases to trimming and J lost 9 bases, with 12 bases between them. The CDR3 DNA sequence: TGTGCCAGCAGCTTTTATGGGGGTGGGCAGTACTTC. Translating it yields CASSFYGGGQYF.

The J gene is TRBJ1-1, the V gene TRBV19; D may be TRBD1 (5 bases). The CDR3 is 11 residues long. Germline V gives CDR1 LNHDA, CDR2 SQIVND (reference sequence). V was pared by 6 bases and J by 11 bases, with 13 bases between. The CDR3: CASSSGIGAFF. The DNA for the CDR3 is TGTGCCAGTAGCTCAGGGATTGGGGCTTTCTTT. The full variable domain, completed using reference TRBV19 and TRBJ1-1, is DGGITQSPKYLFRKEGQNVTLSCEQNLNHDAMYWYRQDPGQGLRLIYYSQIVNDFQKGDIAEGYSVSREKKESFPLTVTSAQKNPTAFYLCASSSGIGAFFGQGTRLTVV.

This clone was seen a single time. The CDR3 loop reads CASSPPGSPEAFF. The CDR3 bases are TGTGCCAGCAGCCCCCCGGGGTCTCCTGAAGCTTTCTTT. The V gene is TRBV13, the J gene TRBJ1-1; D is undetermined. The germline gives CDR1 PRHDT, CDR2 FYEKMQ (reference sequence). Trimming removed 5 bases at V and 6 bases at J, with 13 bases between. The CDR3 is 13 residues long.

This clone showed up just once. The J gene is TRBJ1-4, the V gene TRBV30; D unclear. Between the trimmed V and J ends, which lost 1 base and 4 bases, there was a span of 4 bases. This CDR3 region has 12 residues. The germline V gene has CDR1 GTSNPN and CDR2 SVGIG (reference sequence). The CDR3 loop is CAWSASNEKLFF. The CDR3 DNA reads TGTGCCTGGAGTGCGAGTAATGAAAAACTGTTTTTT. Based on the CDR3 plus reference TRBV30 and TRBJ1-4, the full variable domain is SQTIHQWPATLVQPVGSPLSLECTVEGTSNPNLYWYRQAAGRGLQLLFYSVGIGQISSEVPQNLSASRPQDRQFILSSKKLLLSDSGFYLCAWSASNEKLFFGSGTQLSVL.

This CDR3 is CASSQGPLGANQPQHF. The DNA for the CDR3 is TGTGCCAGCAGCCAAGGGCCCCTGGGGGCCAATCAGCCCCAGCATTTT. This chain connects TRBV3-1 (or the pseudogene TRBV3-2) to TRBJ1-5, with a tentative D call TRBD1 (6 bases). CDR3 length: 16 residues. From germline, CDR1 is LGHDT and CDR2 YNNKEL (reference sequence). Trimming removed 1 base at V and 3 bases at J, with 13 bases between.

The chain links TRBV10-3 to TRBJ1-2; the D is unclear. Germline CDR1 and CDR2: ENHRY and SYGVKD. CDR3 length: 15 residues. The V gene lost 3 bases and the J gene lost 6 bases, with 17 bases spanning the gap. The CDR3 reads CAISEGVGSNHGYTF. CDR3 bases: TGTGCCATCAGTGAAGGAGTAGGTTCAAACCATGGCTACACCTTC.

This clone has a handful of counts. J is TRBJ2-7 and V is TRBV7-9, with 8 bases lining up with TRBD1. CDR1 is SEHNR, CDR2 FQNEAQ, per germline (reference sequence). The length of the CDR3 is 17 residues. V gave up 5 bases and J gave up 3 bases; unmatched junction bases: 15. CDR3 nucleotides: TGTGCCAGCAGCCCCCGATCAGGACAGGGCCGGATCTACGAGCAGTACTTC. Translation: CASSPRSGQGRIYEQYF.

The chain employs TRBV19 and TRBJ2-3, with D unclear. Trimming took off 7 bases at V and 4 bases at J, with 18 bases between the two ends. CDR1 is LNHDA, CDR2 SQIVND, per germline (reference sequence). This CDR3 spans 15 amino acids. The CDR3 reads CASKAQNLVPDTQYF. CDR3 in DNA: TGTGCCAGTAAAGCCCAGAACCTCGTCCCAGATACGCAGTATTTT.

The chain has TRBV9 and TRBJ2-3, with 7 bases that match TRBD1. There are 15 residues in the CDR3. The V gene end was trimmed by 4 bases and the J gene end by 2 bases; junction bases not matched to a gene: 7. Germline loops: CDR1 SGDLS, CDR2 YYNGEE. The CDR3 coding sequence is TGTGCCAGCAGCTGGGGACAGCCAGCCACAGATACGCAGTATTTT. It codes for CASSWGQPATDTQYF.

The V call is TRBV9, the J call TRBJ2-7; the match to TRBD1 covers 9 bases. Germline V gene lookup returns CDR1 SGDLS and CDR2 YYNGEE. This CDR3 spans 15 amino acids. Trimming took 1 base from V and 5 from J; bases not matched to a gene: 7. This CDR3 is CASSVQGQGEHEQYF. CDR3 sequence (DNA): TGTGCCAGCAGCGTACAGGGACAGGGTGAGCACGAGCAGTACTTC.

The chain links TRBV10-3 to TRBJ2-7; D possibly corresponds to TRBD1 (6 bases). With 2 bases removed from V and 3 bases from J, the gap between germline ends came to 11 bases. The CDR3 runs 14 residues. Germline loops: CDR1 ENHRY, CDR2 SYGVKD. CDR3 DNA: TGTGCCATCAGTGAGGTTGGGGGCGGCTACGAGCAGTACTTC. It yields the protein CAISEVGGGYEQYF.

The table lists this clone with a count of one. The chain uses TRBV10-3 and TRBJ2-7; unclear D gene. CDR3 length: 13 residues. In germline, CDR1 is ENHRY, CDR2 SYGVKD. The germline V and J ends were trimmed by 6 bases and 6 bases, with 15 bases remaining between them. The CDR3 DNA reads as TGTGCCATCAGCTCCGGTCCCTCGGGCGAGCAGTACTTC. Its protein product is CAISSGPSGEQYF.

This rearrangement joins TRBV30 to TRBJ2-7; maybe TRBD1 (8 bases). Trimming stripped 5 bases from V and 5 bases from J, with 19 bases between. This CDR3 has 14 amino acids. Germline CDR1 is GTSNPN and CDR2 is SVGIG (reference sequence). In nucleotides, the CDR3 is TGTGCCTGGGGACGACTTACAGGGGGGGACGAGCAGTACTTC. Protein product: CAWGRLTGGDEQYF.

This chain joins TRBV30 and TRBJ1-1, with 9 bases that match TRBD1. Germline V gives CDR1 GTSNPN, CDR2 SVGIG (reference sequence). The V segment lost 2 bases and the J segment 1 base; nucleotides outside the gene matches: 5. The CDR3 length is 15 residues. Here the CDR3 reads CAWSSLGQGNTEAFF. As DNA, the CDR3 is TGTGCCTGGAGTAGTCTGGGACAGGGGAACACTGAAGCTTTCTTT.

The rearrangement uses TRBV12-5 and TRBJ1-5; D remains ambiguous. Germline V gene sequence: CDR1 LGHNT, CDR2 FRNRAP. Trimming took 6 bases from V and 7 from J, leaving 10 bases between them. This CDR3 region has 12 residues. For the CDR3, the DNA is TGTGCTAGTGGCTTATCGCGACAGCCCCAGCATTTT. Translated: CASGLSRQPQHF. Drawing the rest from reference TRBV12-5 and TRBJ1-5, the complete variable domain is DARVTQTPRHKVTEMGQEVTMRCQPILGHNTVFWYRQTMMQGLELLAYFRNRAPLDDSGMPKDRFSAEMPDATLATLKIQPSEPRDSAVYFCASGLSRQPQHFGDGTRLSIL.

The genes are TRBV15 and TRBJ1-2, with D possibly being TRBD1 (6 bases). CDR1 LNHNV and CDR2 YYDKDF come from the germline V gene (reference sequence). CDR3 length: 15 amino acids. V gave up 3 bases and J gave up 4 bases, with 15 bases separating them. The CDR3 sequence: CATSRQTGTLYGYTF. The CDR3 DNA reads TGTGCCACCAGCAGGCAAACAGGGACCCTCTATGGCTACACCTTC.

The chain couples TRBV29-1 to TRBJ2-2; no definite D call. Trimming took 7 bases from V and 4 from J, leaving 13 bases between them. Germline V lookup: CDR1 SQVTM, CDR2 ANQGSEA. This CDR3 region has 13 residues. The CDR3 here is CSAPRPATGELFF. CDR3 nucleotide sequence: TGCAGCGCCCCCCGTCCGGCCACCGGGGAGCTGTTTTTT.

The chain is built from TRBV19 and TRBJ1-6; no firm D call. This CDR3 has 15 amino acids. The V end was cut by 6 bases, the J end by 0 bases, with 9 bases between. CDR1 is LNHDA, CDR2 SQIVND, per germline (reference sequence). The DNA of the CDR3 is TGTGCCAGTAGGAAGGTCAGCTCCTATAATTCACCCCTCCACTTT. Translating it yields CASRKVSSYNSPLHF.

The CDR3 DNA sequence: TGTGCCAGCTCCCGGGTAACACCCCCAAGTGAAAAACTGTTTTTT. Its translation: CASSRVTPPSEKLFF. The genes are TRBV18 and TRBJ1-4; no definite D call. Germline-derived CDR1 and CDR2 are KGHSH and LQKENI. The CDR3 has 15 amino acids. V lost 6 bases, J lost 7 bases, and 18 bases lay in between.

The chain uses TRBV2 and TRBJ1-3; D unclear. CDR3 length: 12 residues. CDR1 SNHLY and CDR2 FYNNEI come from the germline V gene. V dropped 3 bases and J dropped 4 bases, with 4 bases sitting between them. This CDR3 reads CASSETGNTIYF. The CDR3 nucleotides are TGTGCCAGCAGTGAGACGGGAAACACCATATATTTT.

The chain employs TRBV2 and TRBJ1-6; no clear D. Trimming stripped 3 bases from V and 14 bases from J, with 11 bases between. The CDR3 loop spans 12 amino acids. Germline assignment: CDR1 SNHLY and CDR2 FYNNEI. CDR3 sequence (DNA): TGTGCCAGCAGTGATGTGGCGCGGACCCTCCACTTT. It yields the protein CASSDVARTLHF.

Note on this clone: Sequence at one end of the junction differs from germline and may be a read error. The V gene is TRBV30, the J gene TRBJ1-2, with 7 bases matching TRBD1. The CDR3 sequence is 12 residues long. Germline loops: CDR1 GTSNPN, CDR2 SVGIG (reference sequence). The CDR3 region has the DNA TGTGCCTGGCGTGTAGACAGGGCTGGCTACACCTTC. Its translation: CAWRVDRAGYTF.

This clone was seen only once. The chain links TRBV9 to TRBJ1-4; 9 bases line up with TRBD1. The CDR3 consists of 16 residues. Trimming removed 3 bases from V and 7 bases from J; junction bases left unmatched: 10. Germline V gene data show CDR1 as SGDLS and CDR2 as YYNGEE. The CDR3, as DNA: TGTGCCAGCAGCGCATCCGGGACAGGGCGGCGTGAAAAACTGTTTTTT. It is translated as CASSASGTGRREKLFF.